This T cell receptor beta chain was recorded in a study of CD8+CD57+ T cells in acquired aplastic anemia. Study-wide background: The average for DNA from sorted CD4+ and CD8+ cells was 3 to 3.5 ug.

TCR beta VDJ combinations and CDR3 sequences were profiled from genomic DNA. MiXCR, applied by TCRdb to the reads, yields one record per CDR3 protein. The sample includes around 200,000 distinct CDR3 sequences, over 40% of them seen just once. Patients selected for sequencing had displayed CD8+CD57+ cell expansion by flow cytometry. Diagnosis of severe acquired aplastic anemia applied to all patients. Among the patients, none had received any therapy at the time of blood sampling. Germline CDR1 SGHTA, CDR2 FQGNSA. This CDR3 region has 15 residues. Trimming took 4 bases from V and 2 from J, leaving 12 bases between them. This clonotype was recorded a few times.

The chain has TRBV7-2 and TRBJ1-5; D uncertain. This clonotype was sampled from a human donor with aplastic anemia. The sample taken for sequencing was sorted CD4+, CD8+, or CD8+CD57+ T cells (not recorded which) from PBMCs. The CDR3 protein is CASSSGPGGNQPQHF. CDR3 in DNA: TGTGCCAGCAGCTCCGGACCGGGTGGCAATCAGCCCCAGCATTTT.